A single sample is the source of the 32 T cell receptor beta chains below, sequenced in a study of human T cells and chemical hapten exposure. Each CDR3 protein is one row after TCRdb ran MiXCR on the RACE reads. The sample lists 340,000 or so distinct CDR3 sequences, around 7% occurring once. Time point in this sample: patch test 1, 2 weeks after DPC sensitization. As to treatment: therapeutic diphenylcyclopropenone sensitization with weekly scalp DPC. The sample in question was whole blood, obtained in connection with sensitization to the hapten diphenylcyclopropenone (DPC). The receptors originated from a woman under 30 with alopecia areata. Some clones in this sample may be carry-over from other donors' samples.

This clonotype turned up a few times. This sequence joins TRBV28 and TRBJ1-5, with 7 positions matching TRBD1. The CDR3 has 16 amino acids. CDR1 and CDR2 from the germline V gene are MDHEN and SYDVKM. Unmatched junction bases numbered 15, after V lost 6 bases and J lost 7 bases. The CDR3 loop is CASSWLQGQGGQPQHF. The CDR3 nucleotides read TGTGCCAGCAGCTGGTTACAGGGGCAGGGAGGACAGCCCCAGCATTTT.

The chain recombines TRBV20-1 with TRBJ1-3, with a weak D call TRBD1 (5 bases). Looked up from germline, CDR1 is DFQATT and CDR2 is SNEGSKA (reference sequence). The CDR3 runs 14 residues. Trimming removed 5 bases at V and 0 bases at J, with 11 bases between. The CDR3 sequence: CSAGQGSSGNTIYF. CDR3 nucleotides: TGCAGTGCTGGGCAGGGTAGCTCTGGAAACACCATATATTTT.

This sequence joins TRBV7-6 and TRBJ1-6, with a possible D match to TRBD1 (6 bases). V was clipped by 6 bases and J by 4 bases, with 7 bases between them. The CDR3 totals 13 residues. Per germline, CDR1 SGHVS and CDR2 FNYEAQ. The CDR3 nucleotides read TGTGCCAGCAGACAGGGTTATAATTCACCCCTCCACTTT. It specifies CASRQGYNSPLHF.

V and J are TRBV11-3 and TRBJ2-1; the D is unclear. The germline V gene has CDR1 SGHNT and CDR2 YENEEA. Trimming took 5 bases from V and 9 from J, leaving 11 bases between them. This CDR3 region has 12 residues. CDR3 sequence: CASSRLAGEQFF. As DNA, the CDR3 is TGTGCCAGCAGCCGCTTAGCCGGTGAGCAGTTCTTC.

This clonotype was recorded a few times. This chain connects TRBV6-5 to TRBJ1-3, with D maybe TRBD1 (5 bases). The CDR3 runs to 16 residues. V lost 6 bases and J 0 bases, leaving 15 bases between the germline ends. Germline V CDR1 and CDR2: MNHEY, SVGAGI. The CDR3 nucleotides are TGTGCCAGCAGCATCGGGACGGCCCTCTCTGGAAACACCATATATTTT. This gives the protein CASSIGTALSGNTIYF.

This clonotype has ten or more counts. The CDR3 coding sequence is TGTGCCAGCAGTCGGGACGGAAGCTCTGGAAACACCATATATTTT. Amino acid sequence: CASSRDGSSGNTIYF. This rearrangement joins TRBV6-6 to TRBJ1-3; the D gene is possibly TRBD1 (5 bases). Trimming took off 5 bases at V and 0 bases at J, with 11 bases between the two ends. This CDR3 is 15 amino acids long. Per the germline V gene, CDR1 is MNHNY and CDR2 is SVGAGI (reference sequence).

CDR3 in DNA: TGTGCCAGCAGCCAACAGGGCTCACCCCTCCACTTT. This encodes CASSQQGSPLHF. J is TRBJ1-6 and V is TRBV3-1; weak D call: TRBD1 (5 bases). From germline, CDR1 is LGHDT and CDR2 YNNKEL (reference sequence). V was trimmed by 2 bases and J by 10 bases, leaving 6 bases between them. The CDR3 runs to 12 residues. Using reference TRBV3-1 and TRBJ1-6 for the parts outside the CDR3, the full variable domain is DTAVSQTPKYLVTQMGNDKSIKCEQNLGHDTMYWYKQDSKKFLKIMFSYNNKELIINETVPNRFSPKSPDKAHLNLHINSLELGDSAVYFCASSQQGSPLHFGNGTRLTVT.

This clonotype occurred many times. The chain joins TRBV4-3 to TRBJ2-3; TRBD1 aligns across 9 bases. The V and J ends lost 3 bases and 4 bases, in that order; junction bases with no gene match: 5. Germline V gives CDR1 LGHNA, CDR2 YSLEER. The CDR3 is 15 amino acids. In DNA, the CDR3 is TGCGCCAGCAGCCACCGGACAGGGGAGTCAGATACGCAGTATTTT. Residues: CASSHRTGESDTQYF.

This clonotype was seen at least ten times. The chain carries TRBV20-1 and TRBJ1-2; D remains unclear. V lost 2 bases and J 7 bases, leaving 8 bases between the germline ends. The CDR3 consists of 11 residues. Germline V gives CDR1 DFQATT, CDR2 SNEGSKA (reference sequence). This CDR3 is CSARLALGYTF. DNA for the CDR3: TGCAGTGCTAGACTCGCACTTGGCTACACCTTC.

This clonotype was detected ten times or more. The chain joins TRBV20-1 to TRBJ2-3; 9 nucleotides line up with TRBD2. This CDR3 is built from 15 residues. J gave up 0 bases and V 6 bases, and 7 bases lay outside the gene matches. Per germline, CDR1 DFQATT and CDR2 SNEGSKA (reference sequence). The CDR3 nucleotides are TGCAGTGCCAAAAGCGGGGGGCCTAGCACAGATACGCAGTATTTT. It specifies CSAKSGGPSTDTQYF.

This clonotype has just a few counts. The chain recombines TRBV29-1 with TRBJ2-3, with 7 positions matching TRBD2. CDR1 and CDR2 from the germline V gene are SQVTM and ANQGSEA. V lost 1 base to trimming and J lost 0 bases; unmatched junction nucleotides: 7. This CDR3 has 16 residues. The CDR3 protein is CSVEGGPSGSTDTQYF. In DNA form, the CDR3 reads TGCAGCGTTGAAGGGGGCCCTAGCGGAAGCACAGATACGCAGTATTTT.

The V and J genes are TRBV10-3 and TRBJ1-5; tentative D call: TRBD1 (5 bases). CDR3 length: 13 amino acids. Germline CDR1 is ENHRY and CDR2 is SYGVKD. The V gene lost 8 bases and the J gene lost 3 bases, with 11 bases spanning the gap. The CDR3 region is CAILDSFNQPQHF. The CDR3 DNA is TGTGCCATCCTAGACAGCTTCAATCAGCCCCAGCATTTT.

This clonotype has at least ten counts. The CDR3 protein is CASSPPNLAGGGNEQFF. The CDR3 DNA sequence: TGTGCCAGCAGCCCACCGAACCTAGCGGGGGGGGGCAATGAGCAGTTCTTC. J is TRBJ2-1 and V is TRBV13, with 12 bases matching TRBD2. The CDR3 contains 17 residues. Per germline, CDR1 PRHDT and CDR2 FYEKMQ (reference sequence). With 5 bases clipped from V and 6 bases from J, the junction kept 11 bases outside the gene matches.

Only one count was recorded for this clonotype. The chain uses TRBV6-2 or TRBV6-3 and TRBJ1-1; D remains ambiguous. Trimming removed 4 bases at V and 4 bases at J, with 16 bases between. The germline gives CDR1 MNHEY, CDR2 SVGEGT. The CDR3 has 15 residues. CDR3 protein: CASSSRITRGTEAFF. CDR3 nucleotide sequence: TGTGCCAGCAGTTCCCGGATCACCCGGGGCACTGAAGCTTTCTTT.

This clonotype was counted a few times. The V and J genes are TRBV20-1 and TRBJ1-3; D unclear. Germline assignment: CDR1 DFQATT and CDR2 SNEGSKA (reference sequence). The CDR3 has 14 amino acids. V dropped 0 bases and J dropped 3 bases, with 9 bases sitting between them. The chain's CDR3 is CSARDWYRGNTIYF. CDR3 bases: TGCAGTGCTAGAGATTGGTACCGTGGAAACACCATATATTTT.

The chain combines TRBV9 with TRBJ1-1, with TRBD1 as a possible D gene (5 bases). Germline lookup yields CDR1 SGDLS and CDR2 YYNGEE. The CDR3 consists of 14 residues. Trimming left V 0 bases short and J 5 bases short, with 11 bases between. The CDR3 loop reads CASSVGPGRTEAFF. The CDR3 DNA is TGTGCCAGCAGCGTAGGTCCGGGGCGGACTGAAGCTTTCTTT. Using reference TRBV9 and TRBJ1-1 for the parts outside the CDR3, the full variable domain is DSGVTQTPKHLITATGQRVTLRCSPRSGDLSVYWYQQSLDQGLQFLIQYYNGEERAKGNILERFSAQQFPDLHSELNLSSLELGDSALYFCASSVGPGRTEAFFGQGTRLTVV.

This rearrangement joins TRBV6-5 to TRBJ1-3; D perhaps matches TRBD1 (5 bases). V dropped 2 bases and J dropped 1 base, with 15 bases sitting between them. This CDR3 comprises 17 residues. Germline V gene data show CDR1 as MNHEY and CDR2 as SVGAGI. The CDR3 region has the DNA TGTGCCAGCAGTTACGGGCCAAGGGGAAAGTCTGGAAACACCATATATTTT. This sequence encodes CASSYGPRGKSGNTIYF.

This clonotype occurred a few times. The gene calls are TRBV29-1 and TRBJ1-4; D is possibly TRBD1 (5 bases). In germline, CDR1 is SQVTM, CDR2 ANQGSEA. This CDR3 has 14 amino acids. The V and J ends lost 4 bases and 5 bases respectively, with 14 bases between them. For the CDR3, the DNA is TGCAGCGTTGCCCGGGACGCGCGAAATGAAAAACTGTTTTTT. It codes for CSVARDARNEKLFF.

There are a few counts of this clonotype. The CDR3 DNA reads TGTGCCAGTAGCAAATTAGGGACACCAACCTCCAGCACAGATACGCAGTATTTT. Translation: CASSKLGTPTSSTDTQYF. J is TRBJ2-3 and V is TRBV19; perhaps TRBD1 as D (6 bases). The CDR3 is 18 residues long. The V end lost 6 bases, the J end lost 0 bases, and 22 bases lay between the germline ends. The V gene's germline CDR1 is LNHDA and CDR2 SQIVND (reference sequence).

In this sample, this clonotype turned up a few times. The CDR3 nucleotides read TGTGCCAGCTCACCAAGGGGGCCCGTTCGGGAGACCCAGTACTTC. Amino acid sequence: CASSPRGPVRETQYF. This sequence joins TRBV18 and TRBJ2-5; 7 bases agree with TRBD1. Looked up from germline, CDR1 is KGHSH and CDR2 is LQKENI. The CDR3 covers 15 residues. V dropped 2 bases and J dropped 5; count of bases not matched to a gene: 8.

This clonotype was recorded many times. The gene calls are TRBV20-1 and TRBJ1-5; 9 nucleotides line up with TRBD1. CDR3 length: 15 amino acids. Germline V gene sequence: CDR1 DFQATT, CDR2 SNEGSKA (reference sequence). V lost 3 bases to trimming and J lost 7 bases; unmatched junction nucleotides: 10. CDR3 residues: CSARHPGQGEQPQHF. The CDR3 DNA follows: TGCAGTGCTAGGCATCCGGGACAGGGCGAACAGCCCCAGCATTTT.

The V call is TRBV2, the J call TRBJ1-1; D is unclear. This CDR3 comprises 17 residues. Looked up from germline, CDR1 is SNHLY and CDR2 is FYNNEI. Trimming cost V 4 bases and J 10 bases, with 28 bases left between them. The chain's CDR3 is CASSGLTTDLTRPGAFF. CDR3 sequence (DNA): TGTGCCAGCAGTGGACTTACGACCGATCTAACACGGCCTGGAGCTTTCTTT.

The chain has TRBV20-1 and TRBJ1-1; tentative D call: TRBD1 (6 bases). Trimming removed 3 bases from V and 4 bases from J, with 15 bases in between. CDR3 length: 14 residues. Germline CDR1 is DFQATT and CDR2 is SNEGSKA (reference sequence). CDR3 sequence reads: CSARRGGPSTEAFF. DNA of the CDR3: TGCAGTGCTAGGAGGGGGGGGCCGTCCACTGAAGCTTTCTTT.

There are a few counts of this clonotype. The genes are TRBV4-2 and TRBJ1-1, with TRBD1 as a possible D gene (5 bases). V lost 3 bases to trimming and J lost 3 bases, with 17 bases between them. This CDR3 contains 16 residues. Germline V gives CDR1 LGHNA, CDR2 YNFKEQ. CDR3 in DNA: TGTGCCAGCAGCCACTACACCCTCGGCAGGGACACTGAAGCTTTCTTT. As protein: CASSHYTLGRDTEAFF.

The CDR3 is CASTRHDSKEKLFF. The CDR3 DNA reads as TGTGCCAGCACCCGACACGACTCGAAGGAAAAACTGTTTTTT. This chain links TRBV3-1 with TRBJ1-4; D remains ambiguous. V was shortened by 7 bases and J by 8 bases, with 17 bases between the two germline ends. The germline V gene encodes CDR1 LGHDT and CDR2 YNNKEL (reference sequence). The CDR3 contains 14 residues.

In this sample, this clonotype turned up a few times. The CDR3 loop reads CASSLKGGRDNYGYTF. CDR3 nucleotide sequence: TGTGCCAGCAGCTTAAAAGGGGGGCGAGATAACTATGGCTACACCTTC. The chain uses TRBV11-2 and TRBJ1-2, with a tentative D call TRBD1 (6 bases). There are 16 residues in the CDR3. Trimming took off 2 bases at V and 1 base at J, with 14 bases between the two ends. Germline assignment: CDR1 SGHAT and CDR2 FQNNGV.

This clonotype was counted ten times or more. The chain recombines TRBV19 with TRBJ1-2; D remains ambiguous. Trimming pared 2 bases from V and 2 bases from J, leaving 9 bases between. Per germline, CDR1 LNHDA and CDR2 SQIVND (reference sequence). The CDR3 runs to 14 residues. Here the CDR3 DNA reads TGTGCCAGTAGTATAAATCGGCGGAACTATGGCTACACCTTC. Its protein is CASSINRRNYGYTF.

This clonotype showed up many times. The rearrangement links TRBV10-1 to TRBJ1-2; no definite D call. The germline CDR1 and CDR2 sequences are WNHNN and SYGVQD (reference sequence). Trimming took 4 bases from V and 7 from J, leaving 10 bases between them. The CDR3 has 12 residues. CDR3 amino acids: CASSGPPAGYTF. The CDR3 DNA sequence: TGCGCCAGCAGTGGACCCCCGGCTGGCTACACCTTC.

The table lists this clonotype with a count of one. The chain recombines TRBV3-1 with TRBJ1-1; 9 bases map to TRBD1. Germline V lookup: CDR1 LGHDT, CDR2 YNNKEL (reference sequence). Trimming took 4 bases from V and 9 from J; bases not matched to a gene: 15. The CDR3 totals 16 residues. The CDR3 sequence: CASSLSRGQGKEKAFF. In DNA, the CDR3 is TGTGCCAGCAGCCTTAGCCGAGGACAGGGGAAGGAAAAAGCTTTCTTT. Using reference TRBV3-1 and TRBJ1-1 for the parts outside the CDR3, the full variable domain is DTAVSQTPKYLVTQMGNDKSIKCEQNLGHDTMYWYKQDSKKFLKIMFSYNNKELIINETVPNRFSPKSPDKAHLNLHINSLELGDSAVYFCASSLSRGQGKEKAFFGQGTRLTVV.

The V call is TRBV27, the J call TRBJ1-6; TRBD1 is a possible D gene (6 bases). Germline-derived CDR1 and CDR2 are MNHEY and SMNVEV (reference sequence). The CDR3 covers 14 residues. Trimming cost V 3 bases and J 10 bases, with 13 bases left between them. This CDR3 is CASSFGGGVSPLHF. The CDR3 DNA is TGTGCCAGCAGTTTTGGAGGGGGGGTGTCACCCCTCCACTTT.

The sample holds one count of this clonotype. J is TRBJ1-6 and V is TRBV4-2, with 8 bases identical to TRBD1. Per the germline V gene, CDR1 is LGHNA and CDR2 is YNFKEQ. V shed 0 bases and J 5 bases; nucleotides not matched to a gene: 9. This CDR3 is 18 amino acids long. CDR3: CASSQDRWQGADNSPLHF. The CDR3 DNA reads TGTGCCAGCAGCCAAGATCGTTGGCAGGGGGCAGATAATTCACCCCTCCACTTT.

The V call is TRBV4-1, the J call TRBJ2-5, with 7 bases aligning to TRBD1. The CDR3 loop spans 15 amino acids. Trimming cost V 0 bases and J 1 base; bases outside gene matches: 2. From germline, CDR1 is MGHRA and CDR2 YSYEKL. Here the CDR3 DNA reads TGCGCCAGCAGCCAAGATCGGGACAGCCAAGAGACCCAGTACTTC. Its protein is CASSQDRDSQETQYF.